The sequence of this T cell receptor beta chain was determined in a study of T cells in Graves' hyperthyroidism and ophthalmopathy. RNA transcripts served as the template for amplifying TCR beta CDR3 regions. HTBI primers drove first-round RT-PCR of the TCR CDR3. In TCRdb, the multiplex PCR reads were re-called with MiXCR into one record per CDR3 protein. The sample gives roughly 650,000 distinct CDR3 sequences, around 16% of which show up once; around 3.5% is in the top ten. Pregnant or lactating patients were excluded, as were those with uncontrolled infection or other autoimmune disease. Clinical symptoms, serum thyroxine and TRAb, thyroid ultrasound and orbital computed tomography were used for the diagnoses. Trimming shortened V by 3 bases and J by 6 bases, and 14 bases separated the two germline ends. The V gene's germline CDR1 is MDHEN and CDR2 SYDVKM. The CDR3 totals 15 residues.

This chain joins TRBV28 and TRBJ2-2; the D is unclear. This TCR was recovered from a middle-aged woman with Graves' ophthalmopathy. Sequenced material: blood. The CDR3 bases are TGTGCCAGCAGTTTGCTGGGATTAACTGCCGGGGAGCTGTTTTTT. Amino acid sequence: CASSLLGLTAGELFF. Full variable domain (remainder filled in from reference TRBV28 and TRBJ2-2): DVKVTQSSRYLVKRTGEKVFLECVQDMDHENMFWYRQDPGLGLRLIYFSYDVKMKEKGDIPEGYSVSREKKERFSLILESASTNQTSMYLCASSLLGLTAGELFFGEGSRLTVL.